This TCR beta chain originates from a study of OX40 agonist ivuxolimab in advanced cancers. Study-wide background: Each dose-escalation patient presented with hepatocellular carcinoma, melanoma, renal cell or head and neck cancer.

V was pared by 5 bases and J by 7 bases, with 6 bases of the junction left unmatched. The CDR3 totals 15 residues. Germline V lookup: CDR1 SGHTA, CDR2 FQGTGA. The method was immunoSEQ multiplex PCR; TCRdb's version includes in-frame clones alone and lacks a portion of them. The table shows around 85,000 clones, with 91% occurring only once. Sample: CD4+ or CD8+ T cells sorted from blood, taken in a trial of the OX40 agonist ivuxolimab. This TCR was sampled from an adult with an advanced solid tumor such as melanoma, head and neck, liver or kidney cancer. This chain joins TRBV7-3 and TRBJ2-1; TRBD2 matches 12 bases. For the CDR3, the DNA is TGTGCCAGCAGCCTCACCGGGACTAGCGGGAATGAGCAGTTCTTC. Its translation is CASSLTGTSGNEQFF.